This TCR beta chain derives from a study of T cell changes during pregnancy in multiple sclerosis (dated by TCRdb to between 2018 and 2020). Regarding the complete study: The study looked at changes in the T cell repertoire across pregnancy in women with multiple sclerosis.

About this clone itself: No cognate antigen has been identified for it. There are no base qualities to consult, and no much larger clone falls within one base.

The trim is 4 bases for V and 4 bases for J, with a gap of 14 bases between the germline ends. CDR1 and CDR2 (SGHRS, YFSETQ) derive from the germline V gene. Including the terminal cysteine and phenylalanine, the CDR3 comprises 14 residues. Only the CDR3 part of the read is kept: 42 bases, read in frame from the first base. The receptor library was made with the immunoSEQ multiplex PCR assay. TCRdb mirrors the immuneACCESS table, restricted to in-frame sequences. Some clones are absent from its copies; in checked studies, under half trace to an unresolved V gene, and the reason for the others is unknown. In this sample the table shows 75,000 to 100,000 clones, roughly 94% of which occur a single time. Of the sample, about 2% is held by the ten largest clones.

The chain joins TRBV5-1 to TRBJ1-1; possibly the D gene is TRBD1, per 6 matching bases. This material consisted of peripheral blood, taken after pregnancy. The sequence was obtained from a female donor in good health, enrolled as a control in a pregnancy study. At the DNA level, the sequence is TGCGCCAGCAGCGACCAGGGGTGGGGCACTGAAGCTTTCTTT. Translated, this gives CASSDQGWGTEAFF.